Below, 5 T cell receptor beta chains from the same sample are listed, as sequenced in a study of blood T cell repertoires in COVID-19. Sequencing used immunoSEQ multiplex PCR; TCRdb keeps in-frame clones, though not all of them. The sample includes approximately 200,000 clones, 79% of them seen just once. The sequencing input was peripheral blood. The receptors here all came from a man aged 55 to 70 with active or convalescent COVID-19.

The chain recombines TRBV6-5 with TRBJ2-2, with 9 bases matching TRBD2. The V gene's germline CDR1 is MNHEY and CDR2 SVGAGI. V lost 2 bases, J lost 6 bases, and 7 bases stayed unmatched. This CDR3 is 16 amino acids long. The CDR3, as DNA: TGTGCCAGCAGTTACGAACCTAGCGGGGCTCCCGGGGAGCTGTTTTTT. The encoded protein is CASSYEPSGAPGELFF.

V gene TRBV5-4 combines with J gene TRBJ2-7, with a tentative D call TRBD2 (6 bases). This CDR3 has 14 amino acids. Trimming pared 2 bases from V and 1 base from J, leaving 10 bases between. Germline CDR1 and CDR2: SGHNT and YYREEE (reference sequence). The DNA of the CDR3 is TGTGCCAGCAGCTTCCGGACTACATCCTACGAGCAGTACTTC. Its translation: CASSFRTTSYEQYF.

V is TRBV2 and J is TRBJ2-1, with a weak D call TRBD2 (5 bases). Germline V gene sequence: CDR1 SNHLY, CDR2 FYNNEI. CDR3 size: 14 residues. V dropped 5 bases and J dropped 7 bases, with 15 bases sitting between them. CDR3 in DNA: TGTGCCAGCAGTCTGTGGGAGCCCGGGAATGAGCAGTTCTTC. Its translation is CASSLWEPGNEQFF.

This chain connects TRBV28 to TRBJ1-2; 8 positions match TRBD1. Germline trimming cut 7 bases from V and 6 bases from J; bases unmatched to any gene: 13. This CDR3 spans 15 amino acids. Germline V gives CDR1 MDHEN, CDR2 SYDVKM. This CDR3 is CASTLGQGWDDGYTF. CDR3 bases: TGTGCCAGCACCCTTGGACAGGGATGGGATGATGGCTACACCTTC.

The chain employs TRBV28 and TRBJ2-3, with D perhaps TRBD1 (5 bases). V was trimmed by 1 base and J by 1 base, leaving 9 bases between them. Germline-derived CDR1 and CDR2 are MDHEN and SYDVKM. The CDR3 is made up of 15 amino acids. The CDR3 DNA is TGTGCCAGCAGTTTATACGACAGCCGCACAGATACGCAGTATTTT. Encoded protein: CASSLYDSRTDTQYF.